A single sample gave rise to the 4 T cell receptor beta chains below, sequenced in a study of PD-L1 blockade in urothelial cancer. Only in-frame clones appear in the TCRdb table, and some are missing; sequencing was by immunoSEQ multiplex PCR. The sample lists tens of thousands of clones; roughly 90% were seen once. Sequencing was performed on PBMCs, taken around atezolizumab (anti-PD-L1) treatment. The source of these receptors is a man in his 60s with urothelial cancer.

CDR3 in amino acids: CASIHIPGQGAKNTIYF. CDR3 sequence (DNA): TGTGCCAGCATTCATATTCCGGGACAGGGTGCGAAAAACACCATATATTTT. V is TRBV27 and J is TRBJ1-3, with TRBD1 matching 9 bases. The germline V gene has CDR1 MNHEY and CDR2 SMNVEV (reference sequence). With 7 bases clipped from V and 6 bases from J, the junction kept 16 bases outside the gene matches. The CDR3 contains 17 residues.

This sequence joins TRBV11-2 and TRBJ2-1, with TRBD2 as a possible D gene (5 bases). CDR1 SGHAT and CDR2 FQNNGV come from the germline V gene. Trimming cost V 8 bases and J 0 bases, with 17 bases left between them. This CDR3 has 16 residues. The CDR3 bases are TGTGCCAGCGGTTTGTGGAGCGGTGGCTCCTACAATGAGCAGTTCTTC. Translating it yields CASGLWSGGSYNEQFF.

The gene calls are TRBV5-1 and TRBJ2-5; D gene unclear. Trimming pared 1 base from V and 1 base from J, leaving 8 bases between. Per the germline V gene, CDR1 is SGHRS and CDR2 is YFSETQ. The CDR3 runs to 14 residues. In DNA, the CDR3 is TGCGCCAGCAGCTTGACGGTTAGCCAAGAGACCCAGTACTTC. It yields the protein CASSLTVSQETQYF.

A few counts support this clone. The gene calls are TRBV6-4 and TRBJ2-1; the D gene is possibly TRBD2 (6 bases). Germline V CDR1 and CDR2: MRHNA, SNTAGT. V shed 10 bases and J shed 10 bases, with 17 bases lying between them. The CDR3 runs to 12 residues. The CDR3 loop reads CATGWRGGEQFF. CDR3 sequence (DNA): TGTGCCACCGGTTGGCGGGGTGGGGAGCAGTTCTTC.